This TCR beta chain was found in a study of blood T cell repertoires in COVID-19. TCRdb's copy holds only in-frame clones and misses some; the assay was immunoSEQ multiplex PCR. The table has roughly 250,000 clones, around 81% seen once. The sequence derives from a woman aged 55-69 years with active or convalescent COVID-19. Sequenced sample: peripheral blood.

The DNA of the CDR3 is TGTGCCAGCAGCACTACTCATGGACCGGGGGAGCAGTACTTC. The encoded protein is CASSTTHGPGEQYF. V gene TRBV11-1 combines with J gene TRBJ2-7; the D gene is possibly TRBD2 (5 bases). Trimming took off 5 bases at V and 7 bases at J, with 18 bases between the two ends. The germline CDR1 and CDR2 sequences are SGHAT and FQDESV (reference sequence). The CDR3 length is 14 residues.